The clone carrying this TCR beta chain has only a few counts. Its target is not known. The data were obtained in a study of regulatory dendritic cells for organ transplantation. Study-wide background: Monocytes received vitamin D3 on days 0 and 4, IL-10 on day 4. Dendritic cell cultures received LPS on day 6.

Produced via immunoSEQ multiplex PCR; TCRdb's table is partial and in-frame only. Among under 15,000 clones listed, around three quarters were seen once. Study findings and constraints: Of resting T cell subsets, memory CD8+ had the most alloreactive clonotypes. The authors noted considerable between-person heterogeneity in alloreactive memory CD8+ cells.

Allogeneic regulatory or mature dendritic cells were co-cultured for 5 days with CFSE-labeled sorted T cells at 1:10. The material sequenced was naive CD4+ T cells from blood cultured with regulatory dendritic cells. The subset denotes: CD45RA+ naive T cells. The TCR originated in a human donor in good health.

The CDR3 DNA reads TGTGCCAGCTCACAGTTCCAACAGGGGCGCAGGAACACTGAAGCTTTCTTT. This gives the protein CASSQFQQGRRNTEAFF. The chain links TRBV18 to TRBJ1-1; 7 nucleotides match TRBD1. The length of the CDR3 is 17 residues. The V and J ends lost 4 bases and 1 base, in that order; junction bases with no gene match: 12. Germline CDR1 and CDR2: KGHSH and LQKENI. The complete variable domain, with remaining parts taken from reference TRBV18 and TRBJ1-1, reads NAGVMQNPRHLVRRRGQEARLRCSPMKGHSHVYWYRQLPEEGLKFMVYLQKENIIDESGMPKERFSAEFPKEGPSILRIQQVVRGDSAAYFCASSQFQQGRRNTEAFFGQGTRLTVV.